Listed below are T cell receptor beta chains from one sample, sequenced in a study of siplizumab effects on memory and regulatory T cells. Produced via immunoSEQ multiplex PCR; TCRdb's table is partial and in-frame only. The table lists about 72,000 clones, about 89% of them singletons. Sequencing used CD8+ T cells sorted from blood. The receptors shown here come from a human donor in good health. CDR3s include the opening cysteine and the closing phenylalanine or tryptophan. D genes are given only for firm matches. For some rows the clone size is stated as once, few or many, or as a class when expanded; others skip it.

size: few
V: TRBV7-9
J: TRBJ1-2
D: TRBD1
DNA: TGTGCCAGCAGCCTAGGGACAGGGTCCCATGGCTACACCTTC
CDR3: CASSLGTGSHGYTF

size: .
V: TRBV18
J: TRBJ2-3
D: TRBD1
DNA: TGTGCCAGCTCACCAACCACCGACAGGGTCGCAGATACGCAGTATTTT
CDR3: CASSPTTDRVADTQYF

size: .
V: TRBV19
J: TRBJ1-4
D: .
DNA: TGTGCCAGTAGTATAGCAGAGCCAACTAATGAAAAACTGTTTTTT
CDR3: CASSIAEPTNEKLFF

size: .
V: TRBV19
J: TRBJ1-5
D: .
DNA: TGTGCCAGTAGTATCCAGATCTCCTCAGTAGGCAATCAGCCCCAGCATTTT
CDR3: CASSIQISSVGNQPQHF

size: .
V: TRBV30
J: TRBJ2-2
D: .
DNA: TGTGCCTGGAGTATCGGAGAGGGTCGGGAGCTGTTTTTT
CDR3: CAWSIGEGRELFF

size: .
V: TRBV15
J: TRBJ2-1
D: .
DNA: TGTGCCACCAGCAGAGATTCGGTGCATGAGCAGTTCTTC
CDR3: CATSRDSVHEQFF

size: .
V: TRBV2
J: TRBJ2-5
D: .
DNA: TGTGCCAGCAGTGATTTTGGGCCGGACAGCCAAGAGACCCAGTACTTC
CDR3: CASSDFGPDSQETQYF

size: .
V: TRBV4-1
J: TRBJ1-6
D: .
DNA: TGCGCCAGCAGCCAAGATCGTGAAGGGGGCTCCTATAATTCACCCCTCCACTTT
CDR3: CASSQDREGGSYNSPLHF

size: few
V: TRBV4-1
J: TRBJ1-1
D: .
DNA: TGCGCCAGCAGCCAAGACTTATCGGGGGGCACTGAAGCTTTCTTT
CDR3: CASSQDLSGGTEAFF

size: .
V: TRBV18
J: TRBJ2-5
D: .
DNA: TGTGCCAGCTCGGATACCGGGCCACCGGAGACCCAGTACTTC
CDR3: CASSDTGPPETQYF

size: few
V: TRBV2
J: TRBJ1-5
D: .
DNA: TGTGCCAGCAGTGACTATAGCAATCAGCCCCAGCATTTT
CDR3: CASSDYSNQPQHF

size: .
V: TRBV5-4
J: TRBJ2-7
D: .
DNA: TGTGCCAGCACTACCGCAGGCGAGCAGTACTTC
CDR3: CASTTAGEQYF

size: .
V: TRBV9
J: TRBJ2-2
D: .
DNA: TGTGCCAGCAGCGTTGGGGGACCCGGGGAGCTGTTTTTT
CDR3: CASSVGGPGELFF

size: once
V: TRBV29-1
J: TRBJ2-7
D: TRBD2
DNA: TGCAGCTCCCGGGGGGGAGACTACGAGCAGTACTTC
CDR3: CSSRGGDYEQYF

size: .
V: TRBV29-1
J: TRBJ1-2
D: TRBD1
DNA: TGCAGCGATAGACAGGGGGATAACTATGGCTACACCTTC
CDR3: CSDRQGDNYGYTF

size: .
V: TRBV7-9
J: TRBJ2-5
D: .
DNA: TGTGCCAGCGACTTCGGGGCCACCGCCGAGACCCAGTACTTC
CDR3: CASDFGATAETQYF

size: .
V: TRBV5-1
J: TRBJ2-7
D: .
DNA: TGCGCCAGCAGCTTCCACGGCGGGCTCTCTTTCGATGGGACCCTTAACTACGAGCAGTACTTC
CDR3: CASSFHGGLSFDGTLNYEQYF

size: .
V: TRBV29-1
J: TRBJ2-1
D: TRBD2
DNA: TGCAGCGTTGAAAGCGGGAGCTCCTTCGGGTACAATGAGCAGTTCTTC
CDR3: CSVESGSSFGYNEQFF

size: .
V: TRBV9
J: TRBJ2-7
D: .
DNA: TGTGCCAGCAGCGTCGGGAGTCGGTCCTACGAGCAGTACTTC
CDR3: CASSVGSRSYEQYF

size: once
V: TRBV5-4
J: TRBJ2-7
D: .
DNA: TGTGCCAGCAGCACCGAATCCTACGAGCAGTACTTC
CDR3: CASSTESYEQYF

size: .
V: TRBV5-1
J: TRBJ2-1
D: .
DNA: TGCGCCAGCAGCCCCTTGACATCCTACAATGAGCAGTTCTTC
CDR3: CASSPLTSYNEQFF

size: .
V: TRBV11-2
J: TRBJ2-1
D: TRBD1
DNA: TGTGCCAGCAGCTTAGAAAGCAGGGGGTACAATGAGCAGTTCTTC
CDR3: CASSLESRGYNEQFF

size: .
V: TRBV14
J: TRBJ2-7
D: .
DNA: TGTGCCAGCAGCCAACAGCTATTCTACGAGCAGTACTTC
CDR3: CASSQQLFYEQYF

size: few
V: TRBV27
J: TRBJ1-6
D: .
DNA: TGTGCCAGCAGTTTATCGCCAGGGTCTTCACCCCTCCACTTT
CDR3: CASSLSPGSSPLHF

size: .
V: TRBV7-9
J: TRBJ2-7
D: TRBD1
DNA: TGTGCCAGCAGCTTATCACAGGGGGCTCGGTACGAGCAGTACTTC
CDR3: CASSLSQGARYEQYF

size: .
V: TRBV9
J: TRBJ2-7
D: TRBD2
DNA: TGTGCCAGCAGCGCGAGGGGGACTAGCGGGGACGAGCAGTACTTC
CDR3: CASSARGTSGDEQYF

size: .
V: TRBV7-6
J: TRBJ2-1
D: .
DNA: TGTGCCAGCAGCACTGGTGGGGGAGGATCGTATGAGCAGTTCTTC
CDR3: CASSTGGGGSYEQFF

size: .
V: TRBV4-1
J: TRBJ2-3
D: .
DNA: TGCGCCAGCAGCCAAGGGCTAGAAAGGACAGATACGCAGTATTTT
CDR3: CASSQGLERTDTQYF

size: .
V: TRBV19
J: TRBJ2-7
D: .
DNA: TGTGCCAGTAGTGATGGAGGTTACGAGCAGTACTTC
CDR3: CASSDGGYEQYF

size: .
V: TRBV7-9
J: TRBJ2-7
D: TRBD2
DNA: TGTGCCAGCAGCTTATCGGGAACCGGGGTAGCGGGAGAGTACGAGCAGTACTTC
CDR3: CASSLSGTGVAGEYEQYF

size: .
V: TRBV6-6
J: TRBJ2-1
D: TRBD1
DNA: TGTGCCACAAAGGGGGCAAGGGAGCAGTTCTTC
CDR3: CATKGAREQFF

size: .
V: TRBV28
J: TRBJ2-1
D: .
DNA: TGTGCCAGCAGTTTAGGTCCGGGGCCAATATACAATGAGCAGTTCTTC
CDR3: CASSLGPGPIYNEQFF

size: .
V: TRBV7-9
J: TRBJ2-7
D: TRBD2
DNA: TGTGCCAGCAGACCCTCCCGGGGGGGAGGGACCAGCGAGCAGTACTTC
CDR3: CASRPSRGGGTSEQYF

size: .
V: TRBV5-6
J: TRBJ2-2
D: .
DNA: TGTGCCAGCAGCTCAGGGGGGAACCCTACCGGGGAGCTGTTTTTT
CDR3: CASSSGGNPTGELFF

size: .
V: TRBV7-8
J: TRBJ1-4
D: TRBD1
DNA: TGTGCCAGCAGCGACGGGACAGGGTTGGATGAAAAACTGTTTTTT
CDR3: CASSDGTGLDEKLFF

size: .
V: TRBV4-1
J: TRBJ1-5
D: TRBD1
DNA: TGCGCCAGCAGCCAAGAATTGAACAGGGGGAGTTATAGCAATCAGCCCCAGCATTTT
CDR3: CASSQELNRGSYSNQPQHF

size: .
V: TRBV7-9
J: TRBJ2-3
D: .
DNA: TGTGCCAGCGCTGGATTCGCTGAGGGGGCAGATACGCAGTATTTT
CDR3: CASAGFAEGADTQYF

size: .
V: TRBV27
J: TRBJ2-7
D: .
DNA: TGTGCCAGCAGTTTACTTATGGGGAGGTCCTACGAGCAGTACTTC
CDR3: CASSLLMGRSYEQYF

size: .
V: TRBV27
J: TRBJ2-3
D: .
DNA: TGTGCCAGCAGTTTAATCCCCCAGTCATACACAGATACGCAGTATTTT
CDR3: CASSLIPQSYTDTQYF

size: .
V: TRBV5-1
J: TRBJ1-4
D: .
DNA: TGCGCCAGCAGCTTGGAAGAAGGTATATCTGAGAAACTGTTTTTT
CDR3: CASSLEEGISEKLFF

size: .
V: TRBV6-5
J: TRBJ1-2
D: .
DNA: TGTGCCAGCAGTGATCTGAACTATGGCTACACCTTC
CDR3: CASSDLNYGYTF

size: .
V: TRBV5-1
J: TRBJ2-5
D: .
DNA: TGCGCCAGCAGCTTGGACGGACCCTGGGAGACCCAGTACTTC
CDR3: CASSLDGPWETQYF

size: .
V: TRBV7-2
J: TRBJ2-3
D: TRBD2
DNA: TGTGCCAGCAGCGATCGGACTAGCGGGTACACAGATACGCAGTATTTT
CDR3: CASSDRTSGYTDTQYF

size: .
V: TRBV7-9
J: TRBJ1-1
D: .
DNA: TGTGCCAGCAGCTTAGTCAACACTGAAGCTTTCTTT
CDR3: CASSLVNTEAFF

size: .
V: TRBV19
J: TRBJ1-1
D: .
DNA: TGTGCCAGTAGTGAGGGGGGTCGTGGGAACACTGAAGCTTTCTTT
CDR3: CASSEGGRGNTEAFF

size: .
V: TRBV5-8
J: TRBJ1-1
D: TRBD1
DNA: TGTGCCAGCAGCCCACGGGACAGGGCCACTGAAGCTTTCTTT
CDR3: CASSPRDRATEAFF

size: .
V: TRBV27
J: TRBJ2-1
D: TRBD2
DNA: TGTGCCAGCAGTTTAGGGGCGGGAGGAGAGCAGTTCTTC
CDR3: CASSLGAGGEQFF

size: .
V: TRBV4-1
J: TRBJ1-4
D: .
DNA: TGCGCCAGCAGCCAAGATCCGGCAGTCCGGAATGAAAAACTGTTTTTT
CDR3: CASSQDPAVRNEKLFF

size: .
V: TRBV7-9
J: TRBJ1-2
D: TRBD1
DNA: TGTGCCAGCAGCCAAGACAGGGAACCCAGCTTC
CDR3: CASSQDREPSF

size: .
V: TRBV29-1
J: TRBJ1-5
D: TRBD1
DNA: TGCAGCGTTGGGGGGGGACAGGGTGGTAATCAGCCCCAGCATTTT
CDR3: CSVGGGQGGNQPQHF

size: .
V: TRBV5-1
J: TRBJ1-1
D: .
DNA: TGCGCCAGCAGCCCATCAGGGATCCCGAACACTGAAGCTTTCTTT
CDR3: CASSPSGIPNTEAFF

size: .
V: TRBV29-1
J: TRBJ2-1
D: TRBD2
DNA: TGCAGCGTTGAGAATGCGGGAGGGTATGAGCAGTTCTTC
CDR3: CSVENAGGYEQFF

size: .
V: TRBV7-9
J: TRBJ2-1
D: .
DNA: TGTGCCAGCAGCCCGGAGCTATCGGTAGAGCAGTTCTTC
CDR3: CASSPELSVEQFF

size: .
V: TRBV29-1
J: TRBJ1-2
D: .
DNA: TGCAGCGTTGAAAGGCAGGGTGTCGGAATCGATGGCTACACCTTC
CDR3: CSVERQGVGIDGYTF

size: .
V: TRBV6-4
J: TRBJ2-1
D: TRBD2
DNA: TGTGCCAGCAGGAGGGGGACTAGCGGATCGGATGAGCAGTTCTTC
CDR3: CASRRGTSGSDEQFF

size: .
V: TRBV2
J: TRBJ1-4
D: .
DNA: TGTGCCGGGATCTGGGACGAAAAACTGTTTTTT
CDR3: CAGIWDEKLFF

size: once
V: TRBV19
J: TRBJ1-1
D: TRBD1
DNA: TGTGCCAGTAGTATGACAGGGGGCGCGAGGACTGAAGCTTTCTTT
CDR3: CASSMTGGARTEAFF

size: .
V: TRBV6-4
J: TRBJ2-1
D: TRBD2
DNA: TGTGCCAGCAGTGACTCCAGCGGGGATTACAATGAGCAGTTCTTC
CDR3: CASSDSSGDYNEQFF

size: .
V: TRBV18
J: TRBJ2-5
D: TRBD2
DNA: TGTGCCAGCTCACCTCCCGTTAGCGGGGGGCTAGAGACCCAGTACTTC
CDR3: CASSPPVSGGLETQYF